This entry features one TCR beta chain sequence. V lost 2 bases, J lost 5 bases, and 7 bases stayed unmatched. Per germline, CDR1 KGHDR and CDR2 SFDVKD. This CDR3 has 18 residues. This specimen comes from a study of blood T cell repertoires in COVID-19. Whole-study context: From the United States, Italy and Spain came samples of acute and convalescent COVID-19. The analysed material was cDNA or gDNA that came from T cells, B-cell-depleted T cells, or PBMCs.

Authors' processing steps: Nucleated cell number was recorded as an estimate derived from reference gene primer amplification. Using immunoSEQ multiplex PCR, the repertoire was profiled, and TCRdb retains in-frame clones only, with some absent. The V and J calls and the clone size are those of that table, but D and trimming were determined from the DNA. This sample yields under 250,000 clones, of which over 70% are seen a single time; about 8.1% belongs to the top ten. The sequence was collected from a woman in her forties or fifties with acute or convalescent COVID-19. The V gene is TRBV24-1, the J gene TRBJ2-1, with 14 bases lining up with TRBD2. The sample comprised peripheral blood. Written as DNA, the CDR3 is TGTGCCACCAGTGATTCAAGGACTAGCGGGAGGCTGGACAATGAGCAGTTCTTC. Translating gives CATSDSRTSGRLDNEQFF.